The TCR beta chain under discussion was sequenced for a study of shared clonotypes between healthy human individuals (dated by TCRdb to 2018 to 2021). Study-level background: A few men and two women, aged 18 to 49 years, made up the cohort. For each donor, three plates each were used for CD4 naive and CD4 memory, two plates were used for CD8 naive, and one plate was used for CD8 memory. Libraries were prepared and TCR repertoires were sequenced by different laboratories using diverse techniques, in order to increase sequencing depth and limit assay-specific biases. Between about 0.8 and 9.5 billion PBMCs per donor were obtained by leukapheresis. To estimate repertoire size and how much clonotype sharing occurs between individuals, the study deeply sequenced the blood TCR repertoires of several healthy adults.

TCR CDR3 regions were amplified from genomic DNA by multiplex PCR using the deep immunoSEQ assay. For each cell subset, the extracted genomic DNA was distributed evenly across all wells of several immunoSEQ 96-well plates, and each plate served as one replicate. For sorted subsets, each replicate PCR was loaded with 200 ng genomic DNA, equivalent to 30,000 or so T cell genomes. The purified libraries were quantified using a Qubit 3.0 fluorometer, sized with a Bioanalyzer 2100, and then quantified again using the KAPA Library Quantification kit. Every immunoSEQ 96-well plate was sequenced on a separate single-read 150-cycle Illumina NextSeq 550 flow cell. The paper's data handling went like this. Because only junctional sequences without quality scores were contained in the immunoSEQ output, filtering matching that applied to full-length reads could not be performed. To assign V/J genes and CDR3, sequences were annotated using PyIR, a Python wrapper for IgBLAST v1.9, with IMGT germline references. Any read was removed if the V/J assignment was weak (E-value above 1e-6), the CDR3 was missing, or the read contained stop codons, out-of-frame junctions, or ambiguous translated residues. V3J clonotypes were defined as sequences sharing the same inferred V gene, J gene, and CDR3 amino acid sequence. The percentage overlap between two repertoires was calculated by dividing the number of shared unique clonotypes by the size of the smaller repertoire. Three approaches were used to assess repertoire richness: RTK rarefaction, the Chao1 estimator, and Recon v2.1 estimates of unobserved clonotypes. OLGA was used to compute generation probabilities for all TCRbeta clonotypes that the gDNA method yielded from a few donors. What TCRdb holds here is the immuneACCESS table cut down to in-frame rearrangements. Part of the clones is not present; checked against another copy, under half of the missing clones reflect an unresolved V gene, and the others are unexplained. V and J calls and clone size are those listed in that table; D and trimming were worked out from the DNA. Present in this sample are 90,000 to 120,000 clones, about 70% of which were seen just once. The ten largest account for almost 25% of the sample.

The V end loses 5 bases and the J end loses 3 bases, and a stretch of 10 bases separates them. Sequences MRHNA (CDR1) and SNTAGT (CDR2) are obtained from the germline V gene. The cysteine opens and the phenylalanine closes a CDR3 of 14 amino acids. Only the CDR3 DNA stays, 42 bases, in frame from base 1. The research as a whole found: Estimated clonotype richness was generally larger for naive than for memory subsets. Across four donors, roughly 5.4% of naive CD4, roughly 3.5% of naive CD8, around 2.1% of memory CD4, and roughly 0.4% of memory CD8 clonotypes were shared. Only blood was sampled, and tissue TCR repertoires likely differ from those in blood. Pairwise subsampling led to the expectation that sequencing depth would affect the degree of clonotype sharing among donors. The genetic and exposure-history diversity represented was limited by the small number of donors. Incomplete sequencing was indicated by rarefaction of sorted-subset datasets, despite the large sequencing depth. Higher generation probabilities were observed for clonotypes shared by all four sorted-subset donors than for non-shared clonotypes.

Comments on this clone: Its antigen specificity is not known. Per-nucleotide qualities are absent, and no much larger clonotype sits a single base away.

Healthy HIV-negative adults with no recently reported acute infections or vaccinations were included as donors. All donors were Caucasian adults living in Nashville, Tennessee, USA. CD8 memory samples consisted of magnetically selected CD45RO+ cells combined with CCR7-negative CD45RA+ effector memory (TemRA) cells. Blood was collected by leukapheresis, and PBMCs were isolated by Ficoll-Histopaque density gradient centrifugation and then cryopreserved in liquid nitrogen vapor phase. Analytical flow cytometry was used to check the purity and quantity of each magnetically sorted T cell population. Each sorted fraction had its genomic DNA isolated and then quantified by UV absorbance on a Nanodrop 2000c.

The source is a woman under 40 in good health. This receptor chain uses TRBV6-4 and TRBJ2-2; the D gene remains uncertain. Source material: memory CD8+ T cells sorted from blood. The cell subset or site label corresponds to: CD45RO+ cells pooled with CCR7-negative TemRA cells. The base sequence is TGTGCCAGCAGTCCCTCACCTGACACCGGGGAGCTGTTTTTT. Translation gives CASSPSPDTGELFF.